The source of this TCR beta chain is a study of cytomegalovirus exposure and HLA in healthy donors. Study outcomes and limitations: TCR beta sequences reportedly predicted the HLA-A and HLA-B alleles of most subjects accurately. Reported performance of the classifier showed diagnosis of cytomegalovirus status with high specificity and sensitivity. Some TCR beta chains (164 of them) were listed as cytomegalovirus-associated.

60 Vbeta and 13 Jbeta primers were used in PCR. Using immunoSEQ multiplex PCR, the repertoire was profiled, and TCRdb retains in-frame clones only, with some absent. The table has roughly 140,000 clones, roughly 80% seen once. A word on this clone: The target antigen is unknown.

Healthy people donating bone marrow made up the donors. Between the trimmed V and J ends, which lost 4 bases and 0 bases, there was a span of 7 bases. This CDR3 is 13 amino acids long. Germline V CDR1 and CDR2: SGHAT, FQNNGV. The V and J genes are TRBV11-2 and TRBJ2-7; D unresolved. Sequencing was performed on PBMCs. This sequence was found in a female donor in good health and CMV-seronegative. CDR3 nucleotide sequence: TGTGCCAGCAGCTCCCCATCCTCCTACGAGCAGTACTTC. Its protein is CASSSPSSYEQYF.